One sample yielded the 28 T cell receptor beta chains listed below, sequenced in a study of Ad26.COV2.S vaccination and SARS-CoV-2 variants. Data came from immunoSEQ multiplex PCR; TCRdb stores just in-frame clones and leaves some out. Of about 330,000 clones listed, roughly 90% are singletons. Treatment in this sample: around 19 received Ad26.COV2.S at low or high dose, single or two shots; 5 received placebo; per-sample allocation not given. Specimens were obtained on day 63 following the first vaccine or placebo injection. Specimen: peripheral blood, collected in a trial of Ad26.COV2.S vaccine versus placebo. Receptors originate from a person aged 18-60 years who received the Ad26.COV2.S COVID-19 vaccine or a placebo.

This chain joins TRBV19 and TRBJ1-2, with unresolved D. This CDR3 region has 14 residues. The germline gives CDR1 LNHDA, CDR2 SQIVND (reference sequence). Trimming stripped 0 bases from V and 8 bases from J, with 13 bases between. CDR3 coding DNA: TGTGCCAGTAGTATAGATCGGGGAGGCGGCGGCTACACCTTC. As protein: CASSIDRGGGGYTF.

J is TRBJ2-5 and V is TRBV14; D possibly corresponds to TRBD2 (6 bases). CDR3 length equals 17 residues. V was cut by 3 bases and J by 2 bases, with 19 bases left in between. Germline V gene lookup returns CDR1 SGHDN and CDR2 FVKESK. CDR3 sequence: CASSHQLGLLVQETQYF. In DNA form, the CDR3 reads TGTGCCAGCAGCCACCAACTGGGACTTCTCGTGCAAGAGACCCAGTACTTC.

The rearrangement joins TRBV12-3 or TRBV12-4 to TRBJ1-2; 10 bases match TRBD1. V shed 6 bases and J 10 bases; nucleotides not matched to a gene: 5. The length of the CDR3 is 12 residues. CDR3 protein: CASSNGQGDYTF. The CDR3 bases are TGTGCCAGCAGCAATGGACAGGGGGACTACACCTTC.

The CDR3 here is CASSVRVASPLHF. The DNA for the CDR3 is TGTGCCAGCAGCGTCAGGGTTGCTTCACCCCTCCACTTT. The chain recombines TRBV7-2 with TRBJ1-6; D perhaps matches TRBD1 (5 bases). CDR3 length equals 13 residues. The V end lost 5 bases, the J end lost 9 bases, and 11 bases lay between the germline ends. Germline CDR1 SGHTA, CDR2 FQGNSA.

The V gene is TRBV6-5, the J gene TRBJ1-3; 7 nucleotides match TRBD1. V lost 2 bases, J lost 4 bases, and 5 bases stayed unmatched. Germline assignment: CDR1 MNHEY and CDR2 SVGAGI. This CDR3 is built from 15 residues. CDR3 residues: CASSYGQVAGNTIYF. In nucleotides, the CDR3 is TGTGCCAGCAGTTACGGACAGGTTGCGGGAAACACCATATATTTT.

The chain employs TRBV6-6 and TRBJ1-2, with D hard to call. The germline CDR1 and CDR2 sequences are MNHNY and SVGAGI (reference sequence). V shed 7 bases and J shed 0 bases, with 15 bases lying between them. The CDR3 covers 15 residues. The CDR3 spells CASNDPGETNYGYTF. DNA of the CDR3: TGTGCCAGCAACGACCCCGGGGAGACTAACTATGGCTACACCTTC.

The chain has TRBV12-3 or TRBV12-4 and TRBJ1-3, with 7 bases matching TRBD1. The V gene end was trimmed by 2 bases and the J gene end by 14 bases; junction bases not matched to a gene: 6. CDR3 length equals 12 residues. The CDR3 region is CASSLLGQTLYF. Here the CDR3 DNA reads TGTGCCAGCAGTTTATTGGGACAGACTCTATATTTT.

This clone showed up just once. The J gene is TRBJ2-5, the V gene TRBV5-1, with 13 bases aligning to TRBD2. Germline lookup yields CDR1 SGHRS and CDR2 YFSETQ. J was trimmed by 1 base and V by 4 bases; bases with no gene match: 10. The length of the CDR3 is 18 residues. CDR3 region: CASSLRLAGGPLQETQYF. CDR3 DNA: TGCGCCAGCAGCCTTAGACTAGCGGGGGGACCCCTCCAAGAGACCCAGTACTTC.

The chain links TRBV27 to TRBJ1-2, with a tentative D call TRBD1 (6 bases). CDR1 and CDR2 (germline): MNHEY, SMNVEV (reference sequence). The CDR3 runs 13 residues. V was pared by 4 bases and J by 5 bases, with 11 bases between. CDR3 amino acids: CASSYKQGYGYTF. CDR3 in DNA: TGTGCCAGCAGTTATAAACAGGGTTATGGCTACACCTTC.

The V call is TRBV9, the J call TRBJ2-1; D may be TRBD2 (6 bases). The germline gives CDR1 SGDLS, CDR2 YYNGEE. V lost 3 bases to trimming and J lost 5 bases, with 15 bases between them. CDR3 length: 15 residues. This CDR3 is CASSASRGTHNEQFF. DNA of the CDR3: TGTGCCAGCAGCGCGAGCCGCGGGACTCACAATGAGCAGTTCTTC. Full variable domain (missing parts from reference TRBV9 and TRBJ2-1): DSGVTQTPKHLITATGQRVTLRCSPRSGDLSVYWYQQSLDQGLQFLIQYYNGEERAKGNILERFSAQQFPDLHSELNLSSLELGDSALYFCASSASRGTHNEQFFGPGTRLTVL.

This clone was recorded only once. The chain links TRBV14 to TRBJ2-1; 12 positions agree with TRBD2. Trimming removed 4 bases from V and 7 bases from J; junction bases left unmatched: 8. The length of the CDR3 is 16 residues. Germline-derived CDR1 and CDR2 are SGHDN and FVKESK. The CDR3 DNA follows: TGTGCCAGCAGCCCCCTGACTAGCGGGAGAGGGAATGAGCAGTTCTTC. Translation: CASSPLTSGRGNEQFF.

The chain carries TRBV4-1 and TRBJ2-7; D gene unclear. Looked up from germline, CDR1 is MGHRA and CDR2 is YSYEKL. The CDR3 has 16 amino acids. Trimming took off 0 bases at V and 0 bases at J, with 12 bases between the two ends. The CDR3 here is CASSQDHLGYSYEQYF. The CDR3 DNA sequence: TGCGCCAGCAGCCAAGATCACCTCGGGTACTCCTACGAGCAGTACTTC.

In its sample, this clone was seen once. The gene calls are TRBV4-3 and TRBJ2-1; D assignment may be TRBD1 or TRBD2 (5 bases each). This CDR3 region has 15 residues. V was trimmed by 3 bases and J by 2 bases, leaving 11 bases between them. CDR1 and CDR2 (germline): LGHNA, YSLEER. The CDR3 protein is CASSQSGRPYNEQFF. CDR3 nucleotide sequence: TGCGCCAGCAGCCAGTCGGGACGGCCCTACAATGAGCAGTTCTTC.

The rearrangement links TRBV9 to TRBJ1-3; D not resolved. The CDR3 spans 15 residues. CDR1 is SGDLS and CDR2 is YYNGEE in the germline V gene. Deletions cut 0 bases from V and 8 bases from J, with 15 bases between. The CDR3 region is CASSVGGPGKDTIYF. For the CDR3, the DNA is TGTGCCAGCAGCGTAGGAGGCCCGGGGAAAGACACCATATATTTT.

This clone came up a few times. The chain is built from TRBV13 and TRBJ2-5; D perhaps matches TRBD2 (5 bases). Looked up from germline, CDR1 is PRHDT and CDR2 is FYEKMQ (reference sequence). V lost 5 bases and J 4 bases, leaving 14 bases between the germline ends. The CDR3 runs to 14 residues. CDR3 sequence (DNA): TGTGCCAGCAGCATCCGGGGAACGGGAGAGACCCAGTACTTC. Protein sequence: CASSIRGTGETQYF.

The V gene is TRBV4-1, the J gene TRBJ1-5; D possibly corresponds to TRBD1 (5 bases). Germline assignment: CDR1 MGHRA and CDR2 YSYEKL. The CDR3 runs to 18 residues. Trimming took off 1 base at V and 6 bases at J, with 22 bases between the two ends. The CDR3 spells CASSQAVLGREVSQPQHF. The CDR3 DNA sequence: TGCGCCAGCAGCCAAGCGGTCCTCGGCAGGGAGGTTTCTCAGCCCCAGCATTTT.

The chain uses TRBV5-1 and TRBJ2-7; D perhaps matches TRBD1 (6 bases). The V end lost 4 bases, the J end lost 2 bases, and 13 bases lay between the germline ends. Germline CDR1 reads SGHRS; CDR2 reads YFSETQ. This CDR3 contains 14 residues. The CDR3 nucleotides read TGCGCCAGCAGCGATACAGGGTTTCCCTACGAGCAGTACTTC. Translating it yields CASSDTGFPYEQYF. Full variable domain (remainder filled in from reference TRBV5-1 and TRBJ2-7): KAGVTQTPRYLIKTRGQQVTLSCSPISGHRSVSWYQQTPGQGLQFLFEYFSETQRNKGNFPGRFSGRQFSNSRSEMNVSTLELGDSALYLCASSDTGFPYEQYFGPGTRLTVT.

This clone was found once. The V gene is TRBV28, the J gene TRBJ1-1; a weak D match, TRBD1 (6 bases). The CDR3 runs to 15 residues. Germline V CDR1 and CDR2: MDHEN, SYDVKM. Between the trimmed V and J ends, which lost 7 bases and 0 bases, there was a span of 15 bases. The CDR3 loop reads CASIKSGGMNTEAFF. DNA for the CDR3: TGTGCCAGCATTAAATCGGGGGGCATGAACACTGAAGCTTTCTTT.

The chain links TRBV6-2 or TRBV6-3 to TRBJ2-1, with 7 bases that match TRBD2. Germline-derived CDR1 and CDR2 are MNHEY and SVGEGT. Germline trimming cut 5 bases from V and 3 bases from J; bases unmatched to any gene: 10. The CDR3 runs 16 residues. The CDR3 bases are TGTGCCAGCAGTGACTGGGGGGGGATCAACTACAATGAGCAGTTCTTC. Translation: CASSDWGGINYNEQFF.

The CDR3 is CASSRFGEPQHF. The CDR3 DNA is TGTGCCAGCAGCCGCTTTGGTGAGCCCCAGCATTTT. The chain employs TRBV7-2 and TRBJ1-5; D not certain. The CDR3 covers 12 residues. Trimming stripped 5 bases from V and 8 bases from J, with 10 bases between. Germline CDR1 reads SGHTA; CDR2 reads FQGNSA.

The gene calls are TRBV12-5 and TRBJ2-1; the match to TRBD2 covers 10 bases. The CDR3 consists of 15 residues. V shed 0 bases, J shed 8 bases, and the junction held 4 bases outside the gene matches. Germline V lookup: CDR1 LGHNT, CDR2 FRNRAP. This chain's CDR3 is CASGLVASGRDEQFF. The CDR3 bases are TGTGCTAGTGGTTTGGTGGCTAGCGGGAGAGATGAGCAGTTCTTC.

CDR3 sequence (DNA): TGTGCCAGCACCTATCTAGCGGGGGGCTACAATGAGCAGTTCTTC. It encodes CASTYLAGGYNEQFF. The rearrangement uses TRBV7-9 and TRBJ2-1; 11 bases match TRBD2. V lost 7 bases and J lost 3; bases outside the gene matches: 5. CDR3 length: 15 residues. The germline CDR1 and CDR2 sequences are SEHNR and FQNEAQ (reference sequence).

This chain uses TRBV30 with TRBJ2-1; D unresolved. The CDR3 runs to 11 residues. CDR1 GTSNPN and CDR2 SVGIG come from the germline V gene (reference sequence). The germline V and J ends were trimmed by 5 bases and 10 bases, with 12 bases remaining between them. The CDR3 nucleotides are TGTGCCTGGGACTTGGGTTTGGAGCAGTTCTTC. Its translation is CAWDLGLEQFF.

The chain recombines TRBV18 with TRBJ2-5; D is unclear. Trimming took off 6 bases at V and 3 bases at J, with 8 bases between the two ends. Per the germline V gene, CDR1 is KGHSH and CDR2 is LQKENI. This CDR3 has 12 amino acids. CDR3 coding DNA: TGTGCCAGCTCGCCCGGAAAAGAGACCCAGTACTTC. Amino acid sequence: CASSPGKETQYF.

This clone occurred once. The V call is TRBV6-5, the J call TRBJ1-1; perhaps TRBD1 as D (5 bases). CDR3 size: 14 residues. Germline CDR1 MNHEY, CDR2 SVGAGI. V was pared by 6 bases and J by 1 base, with 12 bases between. CDR3 loop: CASSFAGKNTEAFF. DNA for the CDR3: TGTGCCAGCAGCTTCGCAGGGAAGAACACTGAAGCTTTCTTT.

Written as DNA, the CDR3 is TGTGCCAGCAGTTTTTTAGGGGTTTCACCCCTCCACTTT. As protein: CASSFLGVSPLHF. The chain couples TRBV12-3 or TRBV12-4 to TRBJ1-6, with D possibly matching TRBD1 (5 bases). V lost 3 bases and J lost 9, with 9 bases in between. This CDR3 has 13 amino acids.

This rearrangement joins TRBV25-1 to TRBJ1-2, with D possibly TRBD1 on 5 matching bases. The length of the CDR3 is 14 residues. V was cut by 1 base and J by 5 bases, with 11 bases left in between. CDR1 MGHDK and CDR2 SYGVNS come from the germline V gene. This chain's CDR3 is CASSESGQPYGYTF. The CDR3 coding sequence is TGTGCCAGCAGTGAATCGGGGCAGCCATATGGCTACACCTTC.

This clone was seen more than once but under ten times. This chain joins TRBV5-1 and TRBJ2-2; 7 bases are a match to TRBD1. The V gene end was trimmed by 3 bases and the J gene end by 6 bases; junction bases not matched to a gene: 5. The CDR3 has 14 amino acids. Germline CDR1 reads SGHRS; CDR2 reads YFSETQ. This CDR3 is CASSSGQSPGELFF. In nucleotides, the CDR3 is TGCGCCAGCAGCTCGGGACAGAGCCCCGGGGAGCTGTTTTTT.